This T cell receptor beta chain was obtained from a study of Ad26.COV2.S vaccination and SARS-CoV-2 variants. The data were produced by immunoSEQ multiplex PCR, yet TCRdb's version contains in-frame clones alone and is incomplete. The table records fewer than 55,000 clones, roughly 83% of them present only once. CDR3 length: 15 amino acids. Germline assignment: CDR1 MNHEY and CDR2 SVGAGI. Trimming took 6 bases from V and 4 from J, leaving 19 bases between them. Sequencing was performed on peripheral blood, taken after recovery from COVID-19. The receptor was derived from a human donor who had recovered from COVID-19. This chain uses TRBV6-5 with TRBJ2-7, with D perhaps assigned TRBD1 or TRBD2 (5 bases each). The CDR3, as DNA: TGTGCCAGCAGCCAGCCCCCAGGGACCTCTTACGAGCAGTACTTC. Encoded protein: CASSQPPGTSYEQYF.